A selection of T cell receptor beta chains follows, all from one sample in a study of blood T cell repertoires in COVID-19. TCRdb's table, derived via immunoSEQ multiplex PCR, lists solely in-frame clones and lacks some. The profile covers 200,000 to 250,000 clones, with around 90% appearing a single time and about 6.5% taken by the ten largest. Source material: peripheral blood. Receptor source: a man aged 55 to 70 who had recovered from COVID-19. The CDR3 runs from the conserved cysteine through the conserved F or W.

TRBV28	TRBJ1-2	CASSLGAGNYGYTF
TRBV7-3	TRBJ2-2	CASSLAGGPGELFF
TRBV30	TRBJ2-1	CAWSRTVAGTYNEQFF
TRBV5-8	TRBJ1-4	CASSLLQGWAGEKLFF
TRBV3-1/TRBV3-2	TRBJ1-1	CASSQELRSEAFF
TRBV5-4	TRBJ1-1	CAGYAVPNTEAFF
TRBV13	TRBJ1-2	CASNRDRGANGYTF
TRBV28	TRBJ1-5	CASSRRGYGGNQPQHF
TRBV6-5	TRBJ2-7	CASTSPGTGDYEQYF
TRBV2	TRBJ2-2	CASSADILRLFF
TRBV7-2	TRBJ1-4	CASSQRGIRVGVEKLFF
TRBV21-1	TRBJ2-7	CASSARRDYEQYF
TRBV11-2	TRBJ2-2	CASSSLRNTGELFF